The TCR beta chain under discussion was sequenced for a study of Graves' ophthalmopathy and Graves' hyperthyroidism. Overall study results and limits: The model predicted ophthalmopathy progression with 60% to 71% sensitivity and less than 85% specificity.

There are many counts of this clonotype. Its target is unknown. Ophthalmopathy cases showed moderate-to-severe activity, scoring CAS ≥3 and NOSPECS ≥4, with duration under 3 months. Other autoimmune diseases, uncontrolled infections, pregnancy or lactation excluded patients from enrollment. The PBMCs were taken from less than 11 ml of fresh peripheral blood. Amplifying from RNA transcripts, the study obtained TCR beta CDR3 regions. RT-PCR in the first round used HTBI primers; a second-round multiplex PCR followed. TCRdb redid the calling of the multiplex PCR reads with MiXCR, one entry per CDR3 protein. This table holds about 220,000 distinct CDR3 sequences, 20% to 25% found once. The origin of this receptor is a woman in her 50s with Graves' ophthalmopathy. The specimen was peripheral blood.

The CDR3 nucleotides are TGTGCCACCAGTTACAGGGGCGGCTACACCTTC. As protein: CATSYRGGYTF. The chain is built from TRBV24-1 and TRBJ1-2; 7 bases are shared with TRBD1. The V gene's germline CDR1 is KGHDR and CDR2 SFDVKD. The V and J ends lost 6 bases and 8 bases, in that order; junction bases with no gene match: 2. The CDR3 is 11 amino acids.